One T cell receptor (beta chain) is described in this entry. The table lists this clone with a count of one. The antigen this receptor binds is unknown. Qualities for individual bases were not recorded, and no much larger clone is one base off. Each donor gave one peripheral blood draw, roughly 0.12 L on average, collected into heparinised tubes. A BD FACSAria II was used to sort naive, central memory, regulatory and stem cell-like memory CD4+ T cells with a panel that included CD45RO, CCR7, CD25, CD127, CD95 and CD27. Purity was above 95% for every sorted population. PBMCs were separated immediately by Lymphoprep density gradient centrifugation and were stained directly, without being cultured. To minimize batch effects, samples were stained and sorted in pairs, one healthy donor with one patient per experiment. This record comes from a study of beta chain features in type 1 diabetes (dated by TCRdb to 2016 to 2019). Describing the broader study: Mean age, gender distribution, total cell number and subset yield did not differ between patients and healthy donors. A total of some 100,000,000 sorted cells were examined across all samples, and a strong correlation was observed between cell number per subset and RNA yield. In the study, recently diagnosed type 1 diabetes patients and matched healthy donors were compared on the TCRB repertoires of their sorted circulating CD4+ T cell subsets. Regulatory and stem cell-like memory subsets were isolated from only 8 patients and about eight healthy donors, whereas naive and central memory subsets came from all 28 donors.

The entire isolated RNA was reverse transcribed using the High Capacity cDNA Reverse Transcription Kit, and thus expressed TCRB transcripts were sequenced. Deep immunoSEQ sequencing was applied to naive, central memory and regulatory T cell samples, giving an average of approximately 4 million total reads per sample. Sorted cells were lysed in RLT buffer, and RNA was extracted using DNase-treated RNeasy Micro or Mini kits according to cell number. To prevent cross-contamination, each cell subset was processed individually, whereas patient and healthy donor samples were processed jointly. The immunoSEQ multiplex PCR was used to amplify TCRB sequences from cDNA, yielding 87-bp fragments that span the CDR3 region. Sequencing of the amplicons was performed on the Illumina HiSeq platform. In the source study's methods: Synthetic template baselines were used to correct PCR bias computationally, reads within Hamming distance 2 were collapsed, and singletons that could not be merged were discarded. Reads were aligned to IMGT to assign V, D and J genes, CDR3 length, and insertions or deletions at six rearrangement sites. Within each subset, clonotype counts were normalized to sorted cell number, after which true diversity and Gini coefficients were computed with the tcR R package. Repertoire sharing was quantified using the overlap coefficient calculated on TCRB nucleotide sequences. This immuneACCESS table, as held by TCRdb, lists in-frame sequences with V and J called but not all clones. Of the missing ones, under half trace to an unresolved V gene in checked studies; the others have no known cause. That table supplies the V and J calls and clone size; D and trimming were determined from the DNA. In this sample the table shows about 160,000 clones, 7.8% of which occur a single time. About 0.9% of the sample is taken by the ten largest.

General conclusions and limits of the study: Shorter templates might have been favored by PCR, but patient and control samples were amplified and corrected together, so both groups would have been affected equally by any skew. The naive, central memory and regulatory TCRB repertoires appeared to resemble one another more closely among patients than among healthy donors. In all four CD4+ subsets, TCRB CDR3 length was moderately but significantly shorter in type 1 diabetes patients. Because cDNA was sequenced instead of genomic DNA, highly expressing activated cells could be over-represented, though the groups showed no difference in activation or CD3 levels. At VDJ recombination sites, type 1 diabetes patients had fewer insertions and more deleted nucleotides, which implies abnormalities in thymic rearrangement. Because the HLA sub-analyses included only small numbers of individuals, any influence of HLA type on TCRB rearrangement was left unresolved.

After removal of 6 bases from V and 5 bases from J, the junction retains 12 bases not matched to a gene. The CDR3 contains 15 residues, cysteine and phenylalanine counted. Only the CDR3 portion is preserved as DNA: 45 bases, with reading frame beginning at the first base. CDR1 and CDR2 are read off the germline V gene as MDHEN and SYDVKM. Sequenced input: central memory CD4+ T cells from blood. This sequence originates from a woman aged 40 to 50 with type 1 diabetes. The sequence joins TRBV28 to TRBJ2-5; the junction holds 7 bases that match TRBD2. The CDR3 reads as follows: CASRLPGTKDETQYF. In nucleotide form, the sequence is TGTGCCAGCAGGCTTCCCGGGACTAAGGATGAGACCCAGTACTTC.